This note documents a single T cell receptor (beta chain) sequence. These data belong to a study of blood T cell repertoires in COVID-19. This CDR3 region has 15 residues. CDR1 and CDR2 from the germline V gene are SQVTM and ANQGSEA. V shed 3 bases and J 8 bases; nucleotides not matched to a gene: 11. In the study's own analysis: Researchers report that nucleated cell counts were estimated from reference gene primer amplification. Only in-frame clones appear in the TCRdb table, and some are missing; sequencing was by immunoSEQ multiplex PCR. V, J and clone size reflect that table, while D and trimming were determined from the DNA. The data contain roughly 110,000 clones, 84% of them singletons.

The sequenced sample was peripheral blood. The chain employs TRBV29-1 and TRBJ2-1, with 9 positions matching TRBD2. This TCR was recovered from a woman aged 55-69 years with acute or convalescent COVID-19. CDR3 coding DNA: TGCAGCGTTGACGGCGCGGGACTAGCACGCCATGAGCAGTTCTTC. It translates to CSVDGAGLARHEQFF.